This T cell receptor beta chain stems from a study of blood T cell repertoires in COVID-19. Background on the study: Sites across the United States, Italy and Spain contributed samples from acute and convalescent COVID-19. The analysed material was cDNA or gDNA that came from T cells, B-cell-depleted T cells, or PBMCs.

Source study methods: Estimated nucleated cell counts came from reference gene primer amplification. Only in-frame clones appear in the TCRdb table, and some are missing; sequencing was by immunoSEQ multiplex PCR. That table supplies the V and J calls and clone size; D and trimming were determined from the DNA. The repertoire consists of 15,000 to 20,000 clones, with 91% occurring once and the leading ten covering around 4%. This CDR3 contains 15 residues. The germline gives CDR1 SGHTA, CDR2 FQGNSA. V was clipped by 6 bases and J by 4 bases, with 15 bases between them. This clone appeared once. The sequenced material came from peripheral blood. The origin of this receptor is a human donor in a cohort sampled during active COVID-19. The rearrangement uses TRBV7-2 and TRBJ2-2, with TRBD2 as a possible D gene (6 bases). The CDR3 loop reads CASRLPGVSTGELFF. CDR3 DNA sequence: TGTGCCAGCAGGCTTCCGGGAGTTAGCACCGGGGAGCTGTTTTTT.